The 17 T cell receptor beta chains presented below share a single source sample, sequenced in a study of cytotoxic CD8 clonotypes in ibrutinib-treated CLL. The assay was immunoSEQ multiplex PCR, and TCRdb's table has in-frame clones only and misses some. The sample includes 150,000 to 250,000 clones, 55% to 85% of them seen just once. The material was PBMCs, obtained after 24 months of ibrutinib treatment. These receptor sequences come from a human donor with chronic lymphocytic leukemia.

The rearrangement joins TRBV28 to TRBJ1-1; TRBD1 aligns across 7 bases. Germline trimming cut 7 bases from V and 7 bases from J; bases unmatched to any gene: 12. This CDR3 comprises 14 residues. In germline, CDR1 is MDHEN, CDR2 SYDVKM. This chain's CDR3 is CASILRQGQLEAFF. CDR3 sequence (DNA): TGTGCCAGCATCCTACGACAGGGACAGCTTGAAGCTTTCTTT. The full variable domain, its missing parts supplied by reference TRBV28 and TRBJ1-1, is DVKVTQSSRYLVKRTGEKVFLECVQDMDHENMFWYRQDPGLGLRLIYFSYDVKMKEKGDIPEGYSVSREKKERFSLILESASTNQTSMYLCASILRQGQLEAFFGQGTRLTVV.

CDR3: CASNGGLSSYEQYF. In nucleotides, the CDR3 is TGTGCCAGTAACGGCGGTCTGAGCTCCTACGAGCAGTACTTC. The genes are TRBV19 and TRBJ2-7; D remains unclear. Trimming shortened V by 7 bases and J by 0 bases, and 13 bases separated the two germline ends. CDR3 size: 14 residues. Germline CDR1 and CDR2: LNHDA and SQIVND (reference sequence).

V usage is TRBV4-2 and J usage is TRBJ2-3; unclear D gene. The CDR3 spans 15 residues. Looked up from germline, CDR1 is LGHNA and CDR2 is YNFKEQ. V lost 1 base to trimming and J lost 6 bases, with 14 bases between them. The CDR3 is CASSQVGPNGDTQYF. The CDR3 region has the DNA TGTGCCAGCAGCCAAGTTGGACCTAACGGTGATACGCAGTATTTT.

The CDR3 sequence: CASSDTKGLNYNEQFF. The CDR3, as DNA: TGCGCCAGCAGCGACACGAAGGGACTGAACTACAATGAGCAGTTCTTC. The rearrangement uses TRBV4-1 and TRBJ2-1, with a weak D call TRBD2 (6 bases). V lost 5 bases and J lost 3, with 17 bases in between. The CDR3 covers 16 residues. The germline V gene encodes CDR1 MGHRA and CDR2 YSYEKL.

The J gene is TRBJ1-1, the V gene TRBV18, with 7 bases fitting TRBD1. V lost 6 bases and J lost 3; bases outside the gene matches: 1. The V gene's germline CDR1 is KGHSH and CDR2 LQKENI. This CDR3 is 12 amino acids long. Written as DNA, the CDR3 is TGTGCCAGCTCGCAGGGGGACACTGAAGCTTTCTTT. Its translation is CASSQGDTEAFF.

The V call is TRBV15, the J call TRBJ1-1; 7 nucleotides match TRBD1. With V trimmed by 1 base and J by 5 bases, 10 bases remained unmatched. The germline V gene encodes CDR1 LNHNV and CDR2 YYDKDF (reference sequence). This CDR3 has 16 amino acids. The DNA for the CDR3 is TGTGCCACCAGCAGAGGGACAGGCGAAAGGTTGACTGAAGCTTTCTTT. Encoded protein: CATSRGTGERLTEAFF. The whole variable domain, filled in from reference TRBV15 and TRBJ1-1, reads DAMVIQNPRYQVTQFGKPVTLSCSQTLNHNVMYWYQQKSSQAPKLLFHYYDKDFNNEADTPDNFQSRRPNTSFCFLDIRSPGLGDTAMYLCATSRGTGERLTEAFFGQGTRLTVV.

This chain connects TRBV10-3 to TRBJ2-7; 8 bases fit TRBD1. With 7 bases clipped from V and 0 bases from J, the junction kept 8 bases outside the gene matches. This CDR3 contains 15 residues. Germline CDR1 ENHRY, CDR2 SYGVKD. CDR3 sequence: CAITFGTGGSYEQYF. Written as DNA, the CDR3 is TGTGCCATCACGTTTGGGACAGGAGGCTCCTACGAGCAGTACTTC.

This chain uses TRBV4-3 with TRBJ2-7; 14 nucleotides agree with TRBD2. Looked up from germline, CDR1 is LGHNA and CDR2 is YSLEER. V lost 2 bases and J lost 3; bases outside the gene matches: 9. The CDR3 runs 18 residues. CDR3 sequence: CASSQKGTSGSLNYEQYF. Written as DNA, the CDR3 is TGCGCCAGCAGCCAAAAAGGGACTAGCGGGAGCCTGAACTACGAGCAGTACTTC.

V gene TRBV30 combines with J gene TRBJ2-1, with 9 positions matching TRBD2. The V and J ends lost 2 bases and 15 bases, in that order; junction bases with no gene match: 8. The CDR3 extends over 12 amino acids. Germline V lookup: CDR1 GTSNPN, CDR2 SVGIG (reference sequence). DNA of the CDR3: TGTGCCTGGAGTTCTGATAGCGGGAGTTTGTTCTTC. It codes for CAWSSDSGSLFF.

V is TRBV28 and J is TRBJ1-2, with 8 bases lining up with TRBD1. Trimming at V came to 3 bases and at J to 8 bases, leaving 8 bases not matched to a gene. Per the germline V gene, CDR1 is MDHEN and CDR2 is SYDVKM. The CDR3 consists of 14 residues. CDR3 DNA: TGTGCCAGCAGTTTCCCCAGACAGGGGATCGGCTACACCTTC. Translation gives CASSFPRQGIGYTF.

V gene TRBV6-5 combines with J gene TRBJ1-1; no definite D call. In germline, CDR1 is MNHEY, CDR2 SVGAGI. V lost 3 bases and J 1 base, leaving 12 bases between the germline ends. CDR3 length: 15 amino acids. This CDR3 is CASSYFNRGNTEAFF. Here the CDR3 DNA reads TGTGCCAGCAGTTATTTCAATCGGGGGAACACTGAAGCTTTCTTT.

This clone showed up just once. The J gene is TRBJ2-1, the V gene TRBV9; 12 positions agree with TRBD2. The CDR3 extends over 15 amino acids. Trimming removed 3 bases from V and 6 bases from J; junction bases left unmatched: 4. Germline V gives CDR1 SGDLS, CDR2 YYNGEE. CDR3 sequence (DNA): TGTGCCAGCAGCGCCGGACTAGCGGGAACCAATGAGCAGTTCTTC. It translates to CASSAGLAGTNEQFF.

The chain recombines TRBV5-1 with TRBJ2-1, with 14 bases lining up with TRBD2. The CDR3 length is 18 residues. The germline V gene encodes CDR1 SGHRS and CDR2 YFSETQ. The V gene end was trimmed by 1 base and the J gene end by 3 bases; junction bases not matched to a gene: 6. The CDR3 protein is CASSLYGLAGGYYNEQFF. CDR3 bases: TGCGCCAGCAGCTTGTATGGACTAGCGGGAGGATACTACAATGAGCAGTTCTTC.

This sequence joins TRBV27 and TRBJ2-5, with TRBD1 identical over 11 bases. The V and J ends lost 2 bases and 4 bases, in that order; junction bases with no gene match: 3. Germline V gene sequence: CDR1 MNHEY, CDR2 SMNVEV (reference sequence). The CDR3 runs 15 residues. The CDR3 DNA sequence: TGTGCCAGCAGTTTAGGACAGGGGGCGCTAGAGACCCAGTACTTC. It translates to CASSLGQGALETQYF.

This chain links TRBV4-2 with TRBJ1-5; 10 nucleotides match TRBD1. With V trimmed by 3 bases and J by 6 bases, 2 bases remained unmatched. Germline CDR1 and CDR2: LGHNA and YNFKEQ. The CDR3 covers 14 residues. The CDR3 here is CASSQGTGVQPQHF. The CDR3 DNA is TGTGCCAGCAGCCAGGGGACAGGGGTTCAGCCCCAGCATTTT.

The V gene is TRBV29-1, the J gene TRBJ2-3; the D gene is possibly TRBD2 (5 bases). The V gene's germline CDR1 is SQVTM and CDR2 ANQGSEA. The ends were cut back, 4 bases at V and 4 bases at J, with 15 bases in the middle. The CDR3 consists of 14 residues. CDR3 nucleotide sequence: TGCAGCGTTGGAAGGAGGCTCGCCGCAGATACGCAGTATTTT. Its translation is CSVGRRLAADTQYF.

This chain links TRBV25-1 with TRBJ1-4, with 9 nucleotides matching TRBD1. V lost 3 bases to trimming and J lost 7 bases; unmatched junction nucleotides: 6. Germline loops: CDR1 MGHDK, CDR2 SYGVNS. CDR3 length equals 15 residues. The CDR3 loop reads CASSDYRGQGEKLFF. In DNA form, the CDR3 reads TGTGCCAGCAGTGATTACAGGGGGCAGGGTGAAAAACTGTTTTTT.